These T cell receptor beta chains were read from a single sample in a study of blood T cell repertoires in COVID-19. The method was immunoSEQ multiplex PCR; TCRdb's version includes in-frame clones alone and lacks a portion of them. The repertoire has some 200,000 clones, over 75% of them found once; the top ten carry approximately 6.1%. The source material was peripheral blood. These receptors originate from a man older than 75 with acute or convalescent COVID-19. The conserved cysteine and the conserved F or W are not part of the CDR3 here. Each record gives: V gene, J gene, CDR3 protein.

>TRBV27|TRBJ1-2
ASSDHRDGYT
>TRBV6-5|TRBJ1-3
ASSTGGGGGNTIY
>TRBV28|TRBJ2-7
ASSLYFAGGLEQY
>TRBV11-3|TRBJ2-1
ASSRAGVTYNEQF
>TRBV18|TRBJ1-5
ASSPQTGPDQPQH
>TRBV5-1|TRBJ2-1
ASSTGGSSYNEQF
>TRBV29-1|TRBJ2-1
SVERGTGGDEQF
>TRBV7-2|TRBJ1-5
ASSRQGNQPQH
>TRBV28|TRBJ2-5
ASSAGDRGRGETQY
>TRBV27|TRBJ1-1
ASSLAGGNTEAF
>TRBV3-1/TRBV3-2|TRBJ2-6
ASSQVSGFSGANVLT
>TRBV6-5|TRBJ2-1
ASLPGGSLNEQF
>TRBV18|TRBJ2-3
ASSPQQLGSTDTQY
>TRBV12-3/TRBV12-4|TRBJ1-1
ASRKQGGTEAF
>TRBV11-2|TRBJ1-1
ASSRPSRDREATEAF
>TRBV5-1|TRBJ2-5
ASRSIVLRGGETQY
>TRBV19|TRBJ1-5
ASSFGTDSNQPQH
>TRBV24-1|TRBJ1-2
ATSDSLPHYT
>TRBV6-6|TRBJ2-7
ASSPTSFGEQY
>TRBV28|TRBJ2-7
ASSPTGGWEQY
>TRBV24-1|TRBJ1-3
ATSEPGQGPVTIY
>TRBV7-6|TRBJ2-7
ASSLEIPPGQPYEQY
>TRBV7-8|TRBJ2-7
ASSSRRLTSYEQY
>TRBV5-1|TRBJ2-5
ASSLALGTFQETQY
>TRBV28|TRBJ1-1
ASSFNWNTEAF
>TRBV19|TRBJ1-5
ATGGDYIGQPQH
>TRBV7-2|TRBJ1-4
ASSADRANEKLF
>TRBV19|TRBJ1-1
ASKGRGLDTEAF
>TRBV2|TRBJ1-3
ASSEQGLSGNTIY
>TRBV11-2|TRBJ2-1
ASSWTSGNSYNEQF
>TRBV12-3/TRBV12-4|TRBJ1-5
ASSKNYQPQH
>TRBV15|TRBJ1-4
ATSRDRTVSLF
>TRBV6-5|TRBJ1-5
ASSPVLGNQPQH
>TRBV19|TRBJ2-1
ASSIPTGGGLMF
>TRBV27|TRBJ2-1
ASRQQGSYNEQF
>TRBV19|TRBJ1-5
ASSIVKGGNQPQH
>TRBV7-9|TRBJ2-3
ASSLVRGGITDTQY
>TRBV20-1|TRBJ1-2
SASSPGSTPYGYT
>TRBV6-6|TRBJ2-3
ASSFPGQGTDTQY
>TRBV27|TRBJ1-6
ASSLPPTGGSNSPLH
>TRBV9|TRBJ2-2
ASSVGITGAGELF
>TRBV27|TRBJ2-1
ASTGTTSLDNEQF
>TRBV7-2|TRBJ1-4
ASSLGPQEKLF
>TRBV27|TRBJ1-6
ASSPGLGLSYSPLH
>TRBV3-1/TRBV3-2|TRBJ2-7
ASSPRGQGFYEQY
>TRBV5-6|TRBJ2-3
ASSKGQGSTDTQY
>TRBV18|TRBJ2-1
ASSPAARVAGGPGEQF
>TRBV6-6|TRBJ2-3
ASSLPRPSGIASDTQY
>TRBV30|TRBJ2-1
AWSVLMTDEQF
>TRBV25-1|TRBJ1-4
ASSGRTGDFEKLF
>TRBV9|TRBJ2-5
ASSETGQFMETQY